This TCR beta chain was documented in a study of vaccination and CD4 T cells after COVID-19. General study results and limits: Looking at convalescent patients, a median around 90% of reactive clones were present only post-vaccination.

Trimming left V 5 bases short and J 5 bases short, with 12 bases between. Per germline, CDR1 MNHEY and CDR2 SVGEGT. This CDR3 has 13 residues. This clonotype was detected a few times. Its antigen is unidentified. Via MiXCR, TCRdb re-called the PCR reads, giving one row per CDR3 protein. The table includes roughly 20,000 distinct CDR3 sequences, about three fifths detected once. The sequence derives from a human donor who had recovered from COVID-19. The sequencing here drew on CD4+ T cells from blood, taken after SARS-CoV-2 vaccination. V is TRBV6-2 or TRBV6-3 and J is TRBJ1-2, with TRBD1 as a possible D gene (5 bases). CDR3 in amino acids: CASSKDILYGYTF. The CDR3 DNA sequence: TGTGCCAGCAGTAAGGACATCCTTTATGGCTACACCTTC.